The 3 T cell receptor beta chains below come from one sample, sequenced in a study of tumor-infiltrating lymphocytes in primary liver carcinoma. Blood RNA was derived from unsorted whole blood, and germline DNA was extracted too. Total RNA (around 510 ng) served as template for TCR beta cDNA synthesis primed by a constant-region primer. Nested multiplex PCR, run for three rounds with slightly modified ARM-PCR, yielded TCR beta libraries. With TRBV1-TRBV30 forward primers and a C-beta reverse primer, the first two PCR rounds were run for nine to eleven cycles each. TCRdb redid the calling of the multiplex PCR reads with MiXCR, one entry per CDR3 protein. The data contain some 320,000 distinct CDR3 sequences, roughly two thirds of them singletons. Sample: peripheral blood. These receptors originate from a man aged 35-49 years with primary liver carcinoma and hepatitis B virus infection.

This clonotype appeared many times. The CDR3 nucleotides are TGCGCCAGCAGCCACCATGGGCGGGCCCCATATGGCTACACCTTC. It is translated as CASSHHGRAPYGYTF. The chain recombines TRBV4-1 with TRBJ1-2; D uncertain. V gave up 3 bases and J gave up 5 bases, with 16 bases separating them. The CDR3 contains 15 residues. Germline assignment: CDR1 MGHRA and CDR2 YSYEKL.

This clonotype was recorded once. One base away lies a much larger clone, so this may be a sequencing read error. The chain links TRBV6-1 to TRBJ1-1; D uncertain. CDR1 is MNHNS and CDR2 is SASEGT in the germline V gene. CDR3 length: 16 amino acids. The chain's CDR3 is CTSSEIAEVLNTEAFF. DNA of the CDR3: TGTACCAGCAGTGAGATAGCGGAGGTGTTGAACACTGAAGCTTTCTTT.

As concerns this clonotype: At one boundary the junction diverges from the germline segment, which might be a read error. The gene calls are TRBV11-1 and TRBJ2-1; no clear D. The CDR3 runs to 13 residues. Germline V gives CDR1 SGHAT, CDR2 FQDESV (reference sequence). The CDR3: CTSSFALYNEQFF. DNA of the CDR3: TGTACCAGCAGCTTTGCACTATACAATGAGCAGTTCTTC.